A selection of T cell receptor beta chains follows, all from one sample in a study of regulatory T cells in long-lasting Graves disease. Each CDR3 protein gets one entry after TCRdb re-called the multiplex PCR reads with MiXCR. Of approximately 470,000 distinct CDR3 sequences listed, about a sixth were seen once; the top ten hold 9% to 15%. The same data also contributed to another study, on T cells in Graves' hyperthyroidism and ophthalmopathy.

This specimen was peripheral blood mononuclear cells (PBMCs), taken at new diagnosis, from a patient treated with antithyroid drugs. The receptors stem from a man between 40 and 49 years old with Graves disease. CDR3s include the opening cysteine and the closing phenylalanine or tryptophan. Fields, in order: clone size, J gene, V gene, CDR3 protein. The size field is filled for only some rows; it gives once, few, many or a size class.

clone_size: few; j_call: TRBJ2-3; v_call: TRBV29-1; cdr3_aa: CSAYSIPSTDTQYF
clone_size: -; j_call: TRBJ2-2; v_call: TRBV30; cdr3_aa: CAWSARDRGRFGELFF
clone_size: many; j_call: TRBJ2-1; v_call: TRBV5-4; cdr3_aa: CASSHRRAGGSYNEQFF
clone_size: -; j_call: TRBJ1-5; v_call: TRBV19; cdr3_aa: CASSTPYQPQHF
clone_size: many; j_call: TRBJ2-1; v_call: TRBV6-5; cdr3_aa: CASSSTDHNEQFF
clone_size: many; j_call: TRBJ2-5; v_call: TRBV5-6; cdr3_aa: CASSRLAGEETQYF
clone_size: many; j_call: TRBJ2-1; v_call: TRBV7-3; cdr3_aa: CASSLTPQGHEQFF
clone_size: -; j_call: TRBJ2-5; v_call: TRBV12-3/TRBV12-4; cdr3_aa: CASRKRPQETQYF
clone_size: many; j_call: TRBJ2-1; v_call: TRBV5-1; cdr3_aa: CASSLGLRSPGSNEQFF
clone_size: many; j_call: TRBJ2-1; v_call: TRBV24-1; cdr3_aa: CATSREWYNEQFF
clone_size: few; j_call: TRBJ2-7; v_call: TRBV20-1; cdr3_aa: CSARDLLEGFSSYEQYF
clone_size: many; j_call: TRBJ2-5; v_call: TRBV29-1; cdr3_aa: CSVDWATQETQYF
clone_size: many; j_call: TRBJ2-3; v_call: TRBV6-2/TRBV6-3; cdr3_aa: CASSYTASTDTQYF
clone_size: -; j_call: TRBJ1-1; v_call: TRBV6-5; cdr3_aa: CASSSLPLYTEAFF
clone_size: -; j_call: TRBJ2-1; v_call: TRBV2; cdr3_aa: CASSDHGRGPFF
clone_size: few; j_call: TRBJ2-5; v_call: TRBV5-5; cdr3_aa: CASSALAGGTFETQYF
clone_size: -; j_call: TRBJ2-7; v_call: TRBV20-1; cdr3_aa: CSASAVAGDSYEQYF
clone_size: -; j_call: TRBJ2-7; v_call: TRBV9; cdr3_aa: CASSVEAGTYEQYF
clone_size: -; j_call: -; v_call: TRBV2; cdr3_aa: CASRTSGLEETQYF
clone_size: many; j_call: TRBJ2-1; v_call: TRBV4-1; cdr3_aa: CASSQVGLKNEQFF
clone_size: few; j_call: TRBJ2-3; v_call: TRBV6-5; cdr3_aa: CASSYSSGTSTDTQYF
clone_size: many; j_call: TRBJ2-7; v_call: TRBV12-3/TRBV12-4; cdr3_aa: CASSLVAREGHEQYF
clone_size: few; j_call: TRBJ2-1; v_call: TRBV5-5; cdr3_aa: CASSFFPGPGRGEQFF
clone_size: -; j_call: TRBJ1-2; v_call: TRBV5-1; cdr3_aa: CASSLEGSANYGYTF
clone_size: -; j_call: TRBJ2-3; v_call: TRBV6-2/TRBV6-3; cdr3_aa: CASSLPWERGGTDTQYF
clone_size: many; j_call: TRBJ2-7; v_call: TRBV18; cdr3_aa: CASSPGTQLGEQYF
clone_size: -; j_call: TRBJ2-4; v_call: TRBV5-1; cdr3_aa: CASSLGGTDLAKNIQYF
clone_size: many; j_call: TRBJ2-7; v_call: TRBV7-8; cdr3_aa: CASSLKTGSEQYF
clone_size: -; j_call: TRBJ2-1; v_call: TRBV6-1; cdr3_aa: CASSLNIAGVVEFF
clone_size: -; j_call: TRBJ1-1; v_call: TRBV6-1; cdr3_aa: CASTGAMNTEAFF
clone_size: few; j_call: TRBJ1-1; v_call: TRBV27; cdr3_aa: CASSPLQKGTEAFF
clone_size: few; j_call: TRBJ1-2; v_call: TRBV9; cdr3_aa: CASSVGPGGLGYTF
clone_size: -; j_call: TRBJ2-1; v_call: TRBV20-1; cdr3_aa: CSARAPWAGLRIGEQFF
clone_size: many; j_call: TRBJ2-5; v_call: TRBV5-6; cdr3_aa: CASSLYNRMEETQYF
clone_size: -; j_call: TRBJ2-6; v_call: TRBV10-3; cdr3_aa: CASSSPTGTGDSGANVLTF
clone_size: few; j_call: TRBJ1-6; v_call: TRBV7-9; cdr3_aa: CASSRQVLHF
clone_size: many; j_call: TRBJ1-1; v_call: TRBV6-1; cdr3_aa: CASSATSNTEAFF
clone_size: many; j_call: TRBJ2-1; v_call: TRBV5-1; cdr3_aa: CASSLDRGRINEQFF
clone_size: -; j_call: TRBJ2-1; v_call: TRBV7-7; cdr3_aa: CASSFSLAGHNEQFF
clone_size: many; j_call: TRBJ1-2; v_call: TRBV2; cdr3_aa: CASSEEDGYTF
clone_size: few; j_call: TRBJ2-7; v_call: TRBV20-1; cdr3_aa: CSAYEAGTYEQYF
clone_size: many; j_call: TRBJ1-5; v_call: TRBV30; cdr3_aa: CAWSTGGGGAQPQHF
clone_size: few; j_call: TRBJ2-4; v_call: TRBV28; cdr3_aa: CASVGGDKNIQYF
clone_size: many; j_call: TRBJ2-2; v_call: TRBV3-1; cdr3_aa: CASSQIKPGGTGELFF
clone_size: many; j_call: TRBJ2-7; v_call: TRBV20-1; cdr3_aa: CSARDTSGRYEQYF
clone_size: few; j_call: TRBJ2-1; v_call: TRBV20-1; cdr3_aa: CSARDLRTSEKNEQFF
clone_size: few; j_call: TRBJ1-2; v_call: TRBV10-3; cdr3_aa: CAISESAGAKGYTF